Below are 24 T cell receptor beta chains sequenced from a single sample in a study of cytomegalovirus exposure and HLA in healthy donors. The PCR contained 60 Vbeta and 13 Jbeta primers. Sequencing used immunoSEQ multiplex PCR; TCRdb keeps in-frame clones, though not all of them. The sample lists about 210,000 clones, roughly 78% seen once, with about 0.47% in the top ten. The source material was PBMCs. The receptors originated from a boy younger than 18 in good health and CMV-seronegative.

In regard to this clone: Other DNA sequences within the sample encode an identical CDR3. The chain couples TRBV6-5 to TRBJ1-2; TRBD1 might be the D (6 bases). The germline V gene encodes CDR1 MNHEY and CDR2 SVGAGI. The CDR3 runs 14 residues. V dropped 4 bases and J dropped 5 bases, with 14 bases sitting between them. The CDR3 DNA reads TGTGCCAGCAGTTCAGGGTCGGACAGTTATGGCTACACCTTC. It specifies CASSSGSDSYGYTF.

This clone was counted once. V and J are TRBV5-1 and TRBJ2-7; no definite D call. V shed 0 bases and J shed 6 bases, with 4 bases lying between them. The CDR3 totals 11 residues. The germline gives CDR1 SGHRS, CDR2 YFSETQ. CDR3: CASSLAVEQYF. The CDR3 DNA is TGCGCCAGCAGCTTGGCCGTCGAGCAGTACTTC.

V and J are TRBV27 and TRBJ2-7, with TRBD2 as a possible D gene (7 bases). The germline V gene encodes CDR1 MNHEY and CDR2 SMNVEV (reference sequence). Trimming stripped 7 bases from V and 4 bases from J, with 26 bases between. The CDR3 runs to 17 residues. The CDR3 spells CASTPYPARGARYEQYF. The CDR3 DNA sequence: TGTGCCAGCACTCCATACCCGGCTCGGGGGGCAAGGTACGAGCAGTACTTC.

This rearrangement joins TRBV4-1 to TRBJ1-2, with TRBD1 identical over 7 bases. The CDR3 spans 16 residues. J gave up 7 bases and V 4 bases, and 15 bases lay outside the gene matches. CDR1 and CDR2 from the germline V gene are MGHRA and YSYEKL. CDR3 DNA sequence: TGCGCCAGCAGCCGCGCCACCACTTACAGGGGTGGTGGCTACACCTTC. Translating it yields CASSRATTYRGGGYTF.

The gene calls are TRBV2 and TRBJ1-5; unclear D gene. The CDR3 covers 14 residues. Trimming removed 6 bases at V and 3 bases at J, with 12 bases between. From germline, CDR1 is SNHLY and CDR2 FYNNEI. The CDR3 region is CASSLAGFNQPQHF. The CDR3 DNA follows: TGTGCCAGCAGCCTCGCGGGGTTCAATCAGCCCCAGCATTTT.

Remarks on this clone: At one of its ends the junction is not consistent with the germline gene, which may arise from a read error. This chain connects TRBV7-9 to TRBJ2-5; weak D call: TRBD2 (6 bases). CDR3 length equals 16 residues. Germline CDR1 and CDR2: SEHNR and FQNEAQ (reference sequence). CDR3 sequence: CSSSLELGGVEETQYF. DNA of the CDR3: TGTTCCAGCAGCTTAGAGCTGGGGGGAGTCGAAGAGACCCAGTACTTC.

The rearrangement links TRBV5-4 to TRBJ2-5, with 11 bases aligning to TRBD2. J gave up 5 bases and V 6 bases, and 6 bases lay outside the gene matches. Germline assignment: CDR1 SGHNT and CDR2 YYREEE (reference sequence). The CDR3 sequence is 14 residues long. The CDR3 reads CASNSGRARETQYF. CDR3 coding DNA: TGTGCCAGCAATAGCGGGAGGGCCCGGGAGACCCAGTACTTC. Supplemented by reference TRBV5-4 and TRBJ2-5, the full variable domain reads ETGVTQSPTHLIKTRGQQVTLRCSSQSGHNTVSWYQQALGQGPQFIFQYYREEENGRGNFPPRFSGLQFPNYSSELNVNALELDDSALYLCASNSGRARETQYFGPGTRLLVL.

The chain is built from TRBV2 and TRBJ1-2; D is possibly TRBD1 (6 bases). V lost 6 bases and J lost 7, with 21 bases in between. CDR3 length: 15 amino acids. From germline, CDR1 is SNHLY and CDR2 FYNNEI. The CDR3 loop reads CASRDRSLKDSGYTF. In nucleotides, the CDR3 is TGTGCCAGCAGAGACAGGTCTCTCAAGGACTCTGGCTACACCTTC.

The chain combines TRBV5-4 with TRBJ2-5; D is possibly TRBD1 (5 bases). CDR1 is SGHNT and CDR2 is YYREEE in the germline V gene (reference sequence). The CDR3 sequence is 15 residues long. The V end lost 4 bases, the J end lost 5 bases, and 18 bases lay between the germline ends. CDR3 in amino acids: CASSPRTVGRETQYF. The CDR3 nucleotides are TGTGCCAGCAGCCCACGGACGGTGGGGCGGGAGACCCAGTACTTC.

The chain recombines TRBV19 with TRBJ2-3, with 11 bases aligning to TRBD2. The CDR3 is 15 amino acids. After removal of 7 bases from V and 2 bases from J, the junction contained 5 bases not matched to a gene. Looked up from germline, CDR1 is LNHDA and CDR2 is SQIVND (reference sequence). In DNA form, the CDR3 reads TGTGCCAGTATTCCTAGCGGGAGGCACACAGATACGCAGTATTTT. Translating gives CASIPSGRHTDTQYF.

J is TRBJ1-1 and V is TRBV30; TRBD1 is a possible D gene (6 bases). Germline loops: CDR1 GTSNPN, CDR2 SVGIG (reference sequence). The ends were cut back, 0 bases at V and 11 bases at J, with 16 bases in the middle. The CDR3 loop spans 13 amino acids. In DNA, the CDR3 is TGTGCCTGGAGTGTACAAGGGGGGGCTTGGGCTTTCTTT. This codes for CAWSVQGGAWAFF. Looking up the rest from reference TRBV30 and TRBJ1-1 gives the full variable domain: SQTIHQWPATLVQPVGSPLSLECTVEGTSNPNLYWYRQAAGRGLQLLFYSVGIGQISSEVPQNLSASRPQDRQFILSSKKLLLSDSGFYLCAWSVQGGAWAFFGQGTRLTVV.

The V gene is TRBV10-3, the J gene TRBJ1-1; 10 nucleotides line up with TRBD1. Germline-derived CDR1 and CDR2 are ENHRY and SYGVKD. The V segment lost 4 bases and the J segment 11 bases; nucleotides outside the gene matches: 10. The CDR3 spans 14 residues. This chain's CDR3 is CAISGTDRGRNAFF. The DNA of the CDR3 is TGTGCCATCAGTGGAACCGACAGGGGGCGAAATGCTTTCTTT.

This clone was seen just once. The chain links TRBV9 to TRBJ2-1; possible D gene TRBD2, 6 bases. Looked up from germline, CDR1 is SGDLS and CDR2 is YYNGEE. V was pared by 0 bases and J by 4 bases, with 11 bases between. The CDR3 length is 15 residues. CDR3 in amino acids: CASSVAQGLYNEQFF. In DNA form, the CDR3 reads TGTGCCAGCAGCGTAGCCCAGGGACTTTACAATGAGCAGTTCTTC.

This clone was seen only a few times. The chain carries TRBV7-9 and TRBJ1-1, with TRBD1 identical over 8 bases. CDR1 SEHNR and CDR2 FQNEAQ come from the germline V gene (reference sequence). The junction had 7 bases not matched to a gene; V was cut back by 4 bases and J by 6 bases. The length of the CDR3 is 14 residues. The CDR3 bases are TGTGCCAGCAGCTCACAGTACAGGGGGTCTGAAGCTTTCTTT. Translating gives CASSSQYRGSEAFF.

The chain employs TRBV5-1 and TRBJ2-7; weak D call: TRBD1 (5 bases). CDR1 is SGHRS, CDR2 YFSETQ, per germline. This CDR3 is built from 15 residues. Trimming shortened V by 0 bases and J by 6 bases, and 16 bases separated the two germline ends. This CDR3 is CASSLGGSDLPEQYF. The DNA for the CDR3 is TGCGCCAGCAGCTTGGGGGGCTCCGATCTGCCCGAGCAGTACTTC.

The gene calls are TRBV2 and TRBJ1-1; no clear D gene. The V and J ends lost 4 bases and 2 bases respectively, with 11 bases between them. The CDR3 runs 14 residues. Germline V gene data show CDR1 as SNHLY and CDR2 as FYNNEI. CDR3 sequence: CASSGKIVNTEAFF. CDR3 nucleotide sequence: TGTGCCAGCAGTGGTAAGATAGTAAACACTGAAGCTTTCTTT.

The chain uses TRBV7-9 and TRBJ2-3, with 7 positions matching TRBD1. The V gene's germline CDR1 is SEHNR and CDR2 FQNEAQ (reference sequence). CDR3 size: 15 residues. Losses at the gene ends were 3 bases for V and 2 bases for J; bases not matched to a gene: 5. CDR3 nucleotides: TGTGCCAGCAGCTTTGGGGACAGATACACAGATACGCAGTATTTT. Encoded protein: CASSFGDRYTDTQYF.

The chain couples TRBV6-5 to TRBJ2-1; TRBD1 agrees at 9 bases. This CDR3 is 15 amino acids long. CDR1 is MNHEY, CDR2 SVGAGI, per germline. J gave up 6 bases and V 6 bases, and 9 bases lay outside the gene matches. CDR3: CASRRRGTGTNEQFF. The CDR3 DNA follows: TGTGCCAGCAGGAGGCGTGGGACAGGGACCAATGAGCAGTTCTTC.

The rearrangement links TRBV5-1 to TRBJ1-4; 7 bases line up with TRBD1. Germline values: CDR1 SGHRS, CDR2 YFSETQ. The CDR3 is 16 residues long. The junction had 9 bases not matched to a gene; V was cut back by 0 bases and J by 7 bases. DNA for the CDR3: TGCGCCAGCAGCTTGGAAGGGGGCCGTGGCGGTGAAAAACTGTTTTTT. Translated, it gives CASSLEGGRGGEKLFF.

This chain links TRBV6-1 with TRBJ2-3; 7 bases line up with TRBD2. The germline CDR1 and CDR2 sequences are MNHNS and SASEGT. V gave up 7 bases and J gave up 2 bases; unmatched junction bases: 6. The CDR3 spans 14 residues. The chain's CDR3 is CASIGRGVTDTQYF. The CDR3 region has the DNA TGTGCCAGCATCGGCCGGGGGGTCACAGATACGCAGTATTTT.

V and J are TRBV19 and TRBJ2-7; the D gene is possibly TRBD2 (6 bases). The V and J ends lost 5 bases and 3 bases respectively, with 29 bases between them. CDR3 length: 19 amino acids. Germline values: CDR1 LNHDA, CDR2 SQIVND (reference sequence). The DNA for the CDR3 is TGTGCCAGTAGTCCCACCTCGGGAGACATCGTTTTCTTCGGCTACGAGCAGTACTTC. This gives the protein CASSPTSGDIVFFGYEQYF.

This clone appeared once. The chain combines TRBV9 with TRBJ2-3; unclear D gene. V was pared by 0 bases and J by 6 bases, with 11 bases between. CDR1 and CDR2 from the germline V gene are SGDLS and YYNGEE. The length of the CDR3 is 14 residues. CDR3 sequence reads: CASSVVSFEDTQYF. CDR3 DNA sequence: TGTGCCAGCAGCGTAGTTTCCTTTGAGGATACGCAGTATTTT.

This clone was detected only once. The V and J genes are TRBV13 and TRBJ1-2, with a possible D match to TRBD1 (6 bases). V was cut by 5 bases and J by 4 bases, with 14 bases left in between. CDR3 size: 14 residues. Germline CDR1 and CDR2: PRHDT and FYEKMQ (reference sequence). The CDR3 protein is CASSPGGGGYGYTF. The CDR3, as DNA: TGTGCCAGCAGCCCGGGGGGAGGGGGCTATGGCTACACCTTC.

V gene TRBV29-1 combines with J gene TRBJ2-5, with 7 positions matching TRBD1. The J call is in doubt because the DNA end fits TRBJ2-7 better. The CDR3 has 11 amino acids. Germline CDR1 reads SQVTM; CDR2 reads ANQGSEA. In nucleotides, the CDR3 is TGCAGCGTGCAAACAGGGGACGAGCAGTACTTC. It specifies CSVQTGDEQYF.